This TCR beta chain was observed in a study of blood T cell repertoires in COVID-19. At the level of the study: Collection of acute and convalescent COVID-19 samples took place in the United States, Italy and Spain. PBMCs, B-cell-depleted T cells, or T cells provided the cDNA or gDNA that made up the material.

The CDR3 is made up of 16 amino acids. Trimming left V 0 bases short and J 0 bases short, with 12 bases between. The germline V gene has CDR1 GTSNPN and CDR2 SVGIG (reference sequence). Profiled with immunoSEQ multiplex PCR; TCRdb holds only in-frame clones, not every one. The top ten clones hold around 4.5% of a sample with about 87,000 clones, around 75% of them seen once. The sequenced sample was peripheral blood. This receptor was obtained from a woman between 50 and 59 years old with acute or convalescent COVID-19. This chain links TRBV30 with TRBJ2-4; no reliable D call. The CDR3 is CAWSVYTPSAKNIQYF. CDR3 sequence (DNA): TGTGCCTGGAGTGTATATACTCCCTCAGCCAAAAACATTCAGTACTTC.